This T cell receptor (beta chain) stems from a study of technical replicates of blood from a few donors. Clones were read by immunoSEQ multiplex PCR, and TCRdb kept only the in-frame ones, dropping some. The data show approximately 68,000 clones, roughly 97% seen once. CDR1 and CDR2 from the germline V gene are SGHNT and YYREEE (reference sequence). The CDR3 extends over 14 amino acids. V was clipped by 4 bases and J by 3 bases; unmatched bases: 6. The chain carries TRBV5-4 and TRBJ1-1, with 7 bases fitting TRBD1. The clonotype comes from a human donor in good health. Sequencing input: T cells isolated from PBMCs. CDR3 nucleotide sequence: TGTGCCAGCAGCCTAACAGGGGTGGACACTGAAGCTTTCTTT. This translates into CASSLTGVDTEAFF.